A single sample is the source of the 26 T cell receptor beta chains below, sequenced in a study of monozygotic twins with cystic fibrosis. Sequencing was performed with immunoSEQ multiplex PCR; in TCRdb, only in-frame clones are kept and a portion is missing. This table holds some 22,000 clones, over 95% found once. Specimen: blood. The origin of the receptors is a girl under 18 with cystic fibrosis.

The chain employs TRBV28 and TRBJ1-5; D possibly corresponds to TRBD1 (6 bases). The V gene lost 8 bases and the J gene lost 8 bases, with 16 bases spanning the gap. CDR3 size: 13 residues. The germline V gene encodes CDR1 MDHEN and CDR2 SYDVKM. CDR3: CASGRQVREPQHF. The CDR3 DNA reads TGTGCCAGCGGAAGACAGGTTCGGGAGCCCCAGCATTTT. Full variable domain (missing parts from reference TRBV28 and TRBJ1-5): DVKVTQSSRYLVKRTGEKVFLECVQDMDHENMFWYRQDPGLGLRLIYFSYDVKMKEKGDIPEGYSVSREKKERFSLILESASTNQTSMYLCASGRQVREPQHFGDGTRLSIL.

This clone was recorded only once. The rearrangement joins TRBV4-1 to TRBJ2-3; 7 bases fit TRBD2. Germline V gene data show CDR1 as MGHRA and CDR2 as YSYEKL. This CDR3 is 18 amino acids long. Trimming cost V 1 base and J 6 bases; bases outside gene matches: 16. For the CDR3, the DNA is TGCGCCAGCAGCCAAGGGGTTAGCGGGCTACCCCGGACGGATACGCAGTATTTT. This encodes CASSQGVSGLPRTDTQYF.

CDR3 in amino acids: CAWSTFRGSTEAFF. CDR3 nucleotides: TGTGCCTGGAGTACTTTTCGGGGATCCACTGAAGCTTTCTTT. The chain uses TRBV30 and TRBJ1-1; D gene unclear. V shed 2 bases and J shed 4 bases, with 14 bases lying between them. Germline V gives CDR1 GTSNPN, CDR2 SVGIG (reference sequence). This CDR3 is built from 14 residues.

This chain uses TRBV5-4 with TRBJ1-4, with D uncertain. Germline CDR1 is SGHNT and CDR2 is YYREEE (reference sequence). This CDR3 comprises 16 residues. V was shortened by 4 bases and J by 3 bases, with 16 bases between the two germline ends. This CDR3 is CASSTQGGQANEKLFF. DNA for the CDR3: TGTGCCAGCAGCACCCAAGGAGGCCAGGCTAATGAAAAACTGTTTTTT. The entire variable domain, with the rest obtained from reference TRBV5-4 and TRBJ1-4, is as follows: ETGVTQSPTHLIKTRGQQVTLRCSSQSGHNTVSWYQQALGQGPQFIFQYYREEENGRGNFPPRFSGLQFPNYSSELNVNALELDDSALYLCASSTQGGQANEKLFFGSGTQLSVL.

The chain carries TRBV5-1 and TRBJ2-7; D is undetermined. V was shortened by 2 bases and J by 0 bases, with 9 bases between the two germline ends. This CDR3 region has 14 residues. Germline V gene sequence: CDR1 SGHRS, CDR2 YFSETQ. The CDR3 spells CASSLTVISYEQYF. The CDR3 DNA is TGCGCCAGCAGCTTAACAGTAATCTCCTACGAGCAGTACTTC.

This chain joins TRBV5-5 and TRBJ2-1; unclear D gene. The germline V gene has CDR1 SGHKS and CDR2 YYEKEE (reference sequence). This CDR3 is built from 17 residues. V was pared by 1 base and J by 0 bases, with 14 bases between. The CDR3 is CASSLLFGGSSYNEQFF. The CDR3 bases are TGTGCCAGCAGCTTGCTTTTTGGTGGAAGCTCCTACAATGAGCAGTTCTTC.

This chain's CDR3 is CASSFFGANQPQHF. For the CDR3, the DNA is TGTGCCAGCAGTTTCTTTGGGGCGAATCAGCCCCAGCATTTT. The rearrangement joins TRBV28 to TRBJ1-5, with D possibly TRBD1 on 5 matching bases. The germline CDR1 and CDR2 sequences are MDHEN and SYDVKM. This CDR3 contains 14 residues. The V gene lost 3 bases and the J gene lost 4 bases, with 10 bases spanning the gap.

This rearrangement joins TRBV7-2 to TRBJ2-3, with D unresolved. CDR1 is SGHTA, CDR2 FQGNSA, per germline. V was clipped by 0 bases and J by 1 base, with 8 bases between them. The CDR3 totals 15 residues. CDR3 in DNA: TGTGCCAGCAGCTTAGCCCAAGTGGGCACAGATACGCAGTATTTT. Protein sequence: CASSLAQVGTDTQYF.

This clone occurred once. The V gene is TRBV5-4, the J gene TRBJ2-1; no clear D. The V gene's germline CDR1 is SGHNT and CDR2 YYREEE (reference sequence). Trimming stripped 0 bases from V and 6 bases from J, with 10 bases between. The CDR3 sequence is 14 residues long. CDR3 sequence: CASSLDVGPNEQFF. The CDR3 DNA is TGTGCCAGCAGCTTGGACGTCGGCCCCAATGAGCAGTTCTTC.

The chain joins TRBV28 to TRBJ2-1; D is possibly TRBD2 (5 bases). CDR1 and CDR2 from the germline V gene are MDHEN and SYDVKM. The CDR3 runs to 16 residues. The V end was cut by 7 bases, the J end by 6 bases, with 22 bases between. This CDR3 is CASTTYPLREGNEQFF. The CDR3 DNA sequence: TGTGCCAGCACTACCTACCCCCTCCGAGAGGGCAATGAGCAGTTCTTC.

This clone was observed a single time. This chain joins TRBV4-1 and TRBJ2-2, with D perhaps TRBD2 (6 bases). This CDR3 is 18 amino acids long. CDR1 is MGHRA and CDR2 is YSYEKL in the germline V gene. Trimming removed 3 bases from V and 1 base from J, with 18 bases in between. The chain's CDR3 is CASSQIGPGLLNTGELFF. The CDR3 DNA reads TGCGCCAGCAGCCAGATAGGGCCGGGACTCCTGAACACCGGGGAGCTGTTTTTT.

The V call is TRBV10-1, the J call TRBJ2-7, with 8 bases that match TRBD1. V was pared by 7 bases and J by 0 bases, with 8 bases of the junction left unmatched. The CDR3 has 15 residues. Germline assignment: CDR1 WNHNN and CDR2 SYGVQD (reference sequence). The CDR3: CASTAGDRSSYEQYF. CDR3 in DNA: TGCGCCAGCACCGCCGGGGACAGGAGCTCCTACGAGCAGTACTTC.

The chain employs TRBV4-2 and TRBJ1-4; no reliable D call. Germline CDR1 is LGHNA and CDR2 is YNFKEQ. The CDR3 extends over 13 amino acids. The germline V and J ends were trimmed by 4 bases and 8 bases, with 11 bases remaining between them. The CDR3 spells CASSPSPEEKLFF. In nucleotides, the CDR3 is TGTGCCAGCAGCCCCAGTCCGGAGGAAAAACTGTTTTTT.

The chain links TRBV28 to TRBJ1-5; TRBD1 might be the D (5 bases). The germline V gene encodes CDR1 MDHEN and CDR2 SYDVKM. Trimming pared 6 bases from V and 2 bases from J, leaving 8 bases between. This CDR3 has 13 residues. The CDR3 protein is CASSPGRNQPQHF. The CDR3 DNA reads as TGTGCCAGCAGCCCAGGGCGCAATCAGCCCCAGCATTTT.

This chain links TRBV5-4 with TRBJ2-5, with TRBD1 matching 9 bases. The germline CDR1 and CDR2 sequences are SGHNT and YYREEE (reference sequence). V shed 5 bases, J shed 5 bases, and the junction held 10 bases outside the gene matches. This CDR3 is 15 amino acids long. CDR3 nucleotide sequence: TGTGCCAGCAGTAAGGGAGGGACAGGGACCGAGACCCAGTACTTC. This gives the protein CASSKGGTGTETQYF.

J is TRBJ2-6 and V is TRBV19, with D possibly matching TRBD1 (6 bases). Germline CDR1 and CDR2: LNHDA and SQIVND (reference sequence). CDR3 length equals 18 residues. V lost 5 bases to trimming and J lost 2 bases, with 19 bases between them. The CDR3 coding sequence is TGTGCCAGTAGTCAGGTGGGGGCACTGAAAGCTGGGGCCAACGTCCTGACTTTC. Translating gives CASSQVGALKAGANVLTF.

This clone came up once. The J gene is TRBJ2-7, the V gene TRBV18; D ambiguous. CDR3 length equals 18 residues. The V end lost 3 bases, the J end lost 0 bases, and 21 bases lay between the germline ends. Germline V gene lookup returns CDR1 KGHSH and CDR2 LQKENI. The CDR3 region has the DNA TGTGCCAGCTCACCCGCTGTCGGTCCCGAGTCGAGCTCCTACGAGCAGTACTTC. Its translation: CASSPAVGPESSSYEQYF.

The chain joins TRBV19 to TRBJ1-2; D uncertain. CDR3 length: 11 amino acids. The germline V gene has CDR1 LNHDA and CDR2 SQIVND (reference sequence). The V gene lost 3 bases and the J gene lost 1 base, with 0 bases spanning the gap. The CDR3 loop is CASSINYGYTF. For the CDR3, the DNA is TGTGCCAGTAGTATTAACTATGGCTACACCTTC.

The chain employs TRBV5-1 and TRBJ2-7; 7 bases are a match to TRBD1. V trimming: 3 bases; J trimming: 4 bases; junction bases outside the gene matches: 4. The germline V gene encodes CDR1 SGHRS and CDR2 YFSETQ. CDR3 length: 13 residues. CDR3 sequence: CASSSDRVYEQYF. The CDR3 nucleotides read TGCGCCAGCAGCTCCGACAGGGTTTACGAGCAGTACTTC.

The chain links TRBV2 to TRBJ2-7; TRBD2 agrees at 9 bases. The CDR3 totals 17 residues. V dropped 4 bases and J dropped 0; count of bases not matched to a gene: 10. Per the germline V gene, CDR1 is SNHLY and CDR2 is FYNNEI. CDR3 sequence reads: CASSVASGTTSSYEQYV. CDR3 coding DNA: TGTGCCAGCAGTGTTGCTAGCGGGACGACCTCCTCCTACGAGCAGTACGTC.

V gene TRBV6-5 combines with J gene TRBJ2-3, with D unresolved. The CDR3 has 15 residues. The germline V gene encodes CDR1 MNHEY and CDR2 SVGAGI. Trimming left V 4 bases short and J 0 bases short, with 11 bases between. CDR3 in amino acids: CASSSWGFSTDTQYF. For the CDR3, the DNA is TGTGCCAGCAGTTCGTGGGGTTTTAGCACAGATACGCAGTATTTT.

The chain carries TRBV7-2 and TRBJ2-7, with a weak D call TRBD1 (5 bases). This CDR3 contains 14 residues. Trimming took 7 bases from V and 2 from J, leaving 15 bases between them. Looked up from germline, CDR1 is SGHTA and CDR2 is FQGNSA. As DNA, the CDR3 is TGTGCCAGCACCCAAAGGACATACGCCTACGAGCAGTACTTC. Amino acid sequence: CASTQRTYAYEQYF.

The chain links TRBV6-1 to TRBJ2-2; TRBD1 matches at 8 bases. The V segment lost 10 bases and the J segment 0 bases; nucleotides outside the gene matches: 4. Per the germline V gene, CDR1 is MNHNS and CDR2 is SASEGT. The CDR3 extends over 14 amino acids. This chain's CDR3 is CATRTGPNTGELFF. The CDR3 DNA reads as TGTGCCACCAGGACAGGGCCGAACACCGGGGAGCTGTTTTTT.

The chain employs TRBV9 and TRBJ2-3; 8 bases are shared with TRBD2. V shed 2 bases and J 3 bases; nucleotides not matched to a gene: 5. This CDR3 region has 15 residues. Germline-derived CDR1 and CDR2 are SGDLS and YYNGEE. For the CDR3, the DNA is TGTGCCAGCAGCGTTAGCGGGAAAGTAACAGATACGCAGTATTTT. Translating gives CASSVSGKVTDTQYF.

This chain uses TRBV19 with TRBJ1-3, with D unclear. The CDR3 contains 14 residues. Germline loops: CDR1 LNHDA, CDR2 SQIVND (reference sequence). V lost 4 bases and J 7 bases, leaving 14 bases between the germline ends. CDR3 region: CASSTPDRKNTIYF. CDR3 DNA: TGTGCCAGTAGTACCCCGGACCGTAAGAACACCATATATTTT. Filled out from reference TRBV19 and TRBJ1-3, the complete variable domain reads DGGITQSPKYLFRKEGQNVTLSCEQNLNHDAMYWYRQDPGQGLRLIYYSQIVNDFQKGDIAEGYSVSREKKESFPLTVTSAQKNPTAFYLCASSTPDRKNTIYFGEGSWLTVV.

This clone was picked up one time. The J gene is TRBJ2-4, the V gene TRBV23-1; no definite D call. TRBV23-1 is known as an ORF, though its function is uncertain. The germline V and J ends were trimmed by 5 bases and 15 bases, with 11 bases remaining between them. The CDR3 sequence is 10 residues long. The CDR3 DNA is TGCGCCAGCAGTTTTATTGTTAGGTACTTC. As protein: CASSFIVRYF.